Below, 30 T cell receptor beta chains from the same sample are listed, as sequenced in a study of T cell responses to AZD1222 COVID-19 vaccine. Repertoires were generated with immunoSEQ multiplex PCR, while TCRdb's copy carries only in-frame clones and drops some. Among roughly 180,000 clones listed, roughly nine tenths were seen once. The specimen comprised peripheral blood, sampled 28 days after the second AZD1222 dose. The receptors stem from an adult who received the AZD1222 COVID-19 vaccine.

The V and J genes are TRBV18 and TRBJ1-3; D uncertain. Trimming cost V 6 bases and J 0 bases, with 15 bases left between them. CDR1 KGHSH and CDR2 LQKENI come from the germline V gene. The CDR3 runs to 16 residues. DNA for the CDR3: TGTGCCAGCTCCCGTGAGACCCCGGACTCTGGAAACACCATATATTTT. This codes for CASSRETPDSGNTIYF.

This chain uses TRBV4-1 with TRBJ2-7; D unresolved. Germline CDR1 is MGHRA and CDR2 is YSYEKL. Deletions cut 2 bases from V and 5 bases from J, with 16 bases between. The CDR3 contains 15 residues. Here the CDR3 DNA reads TGCGCCAGCAGCCAACATACTACCCTTGGCCACGAGCAGTACTTC. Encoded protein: CASSQHTTLGHEQYF.

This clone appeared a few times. CDR3 in amino acids: CAWSGQSFGNSPLHF. CDR3 in DNA: TGTGCCTGGTCGGGACAGTCATTCGGGAATTCACCCCTCCACTTT. J is TRBJ1-6 and V is TRBV30; TRBD1 agrees at 7 bases. V lost 5 bases, J lost 7 bases, and 11 bases stayed unmatched. Germline V gives CDR1 GTSNPN, CDR2 SVGIG (reference sequence). The CDR3 runs 15 residues.

The CDR3 is CASSYLSPIYEQYF. The CDR3 DNA reads TGTGCCAGCAGTTACTTGAGCCCCATATACGAGCAGTACTTC. The rearrangement joins TRBV6-2 or TRBV6-3 to TRBJ2-7; D unclear. The germline V gene encodes CDR1 MNHEY and CDR2 SVGEGT. The ends were cut back, 1 base at V and 4 bases at J, with 11 bases in the middle. This CDR3 region has 14 residues.

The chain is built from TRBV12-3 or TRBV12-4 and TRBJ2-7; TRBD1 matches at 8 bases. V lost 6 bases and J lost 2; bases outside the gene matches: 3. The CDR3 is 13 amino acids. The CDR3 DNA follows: TGTGCCAGCAGCCGGGGACAGGCCTACGAGCAGTACTTC. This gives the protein CASSRGQAYEQYF.

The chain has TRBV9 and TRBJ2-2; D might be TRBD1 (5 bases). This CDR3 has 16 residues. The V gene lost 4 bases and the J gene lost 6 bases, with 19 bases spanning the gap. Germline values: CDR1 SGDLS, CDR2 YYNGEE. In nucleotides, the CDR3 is TGTGCCAGCAGCTCCCCCGGCAGGGAAGTGGCCGGGGAGCTGTTTTTT. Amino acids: CASSSPGREVAGELFF.

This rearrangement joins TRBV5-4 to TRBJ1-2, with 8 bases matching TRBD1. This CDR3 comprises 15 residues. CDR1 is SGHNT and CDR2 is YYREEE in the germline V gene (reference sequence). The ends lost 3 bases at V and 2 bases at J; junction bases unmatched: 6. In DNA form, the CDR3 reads TGTGCCAGCAGCTCACGGACAGGGACAAACTATGGCTACACCTTC. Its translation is CASSSRTGTNYGYTF.

CDR3 amino acids: CATSREDRGLGELFF. DNA of the CDR3: TGTGCCACCAGCAGAGAGGACAGGGGGCTTGGCGAGCTGTTTTTT. The chain links TRBV15 to TRBJ2-2, with 11 bases matching TRBD1. V lost 0 bases, J lost 11 bases, and 5 bases stayed unmatched. The CDR3 loop spans 15 amino acids. Looked up from germline, CDR1 is LNHNV and CDR2 is YYDKDF (reference sequence).

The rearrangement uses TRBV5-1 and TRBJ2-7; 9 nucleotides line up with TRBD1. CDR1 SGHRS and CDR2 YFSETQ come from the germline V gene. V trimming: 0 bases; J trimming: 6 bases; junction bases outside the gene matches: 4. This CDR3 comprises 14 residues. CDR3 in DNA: TGCGCCAGCAGCTTGGCACAGGGGGCGCGCGAGCAGTACTTC. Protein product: CASSLAQGAREQYF.

DNA for the CDR3: TGTGCCAGCAGTTTGACAGGGACCGGGGAGCTGTTTTTT. Amino acid sequence: CASSLTGTGELFF. The chain has TRBV27 and TRBJ2-2, with 7 bases fitting TRBD1. This CDR3 region has 13 residues. CDR1 and CDR2 (germline): MNHEY, SMNVEV (reference sequence). Unmatched junction bases numbered 0, after V lost 3 bases and J lost 5 bases.

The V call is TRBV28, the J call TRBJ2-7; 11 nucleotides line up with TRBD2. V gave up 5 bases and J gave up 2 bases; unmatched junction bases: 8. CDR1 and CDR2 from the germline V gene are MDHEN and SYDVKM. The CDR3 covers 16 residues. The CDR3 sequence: CASSVRLAGLTYEQYF. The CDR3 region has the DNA TGTGCCAGCAGTGTGCGACTAGCGGGACTAACCTACGAGCAGTACTTC.

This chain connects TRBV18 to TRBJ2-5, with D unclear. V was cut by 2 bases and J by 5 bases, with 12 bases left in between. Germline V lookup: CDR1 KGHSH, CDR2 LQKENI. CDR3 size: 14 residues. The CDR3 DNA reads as TGTGCCAGCTCACCAGGAGTTCCCCGGGAGACCCAGTACTTC. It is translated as CASSPGVPRETQYF. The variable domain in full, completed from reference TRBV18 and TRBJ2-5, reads NAGVMQNPRHLVRRRGQEARLRCSPMKGHSHVYWYRQLPEEGLKFMVYLQKENIIDESGMPKERFSAEFPKEGPSILRIQQVVRGDSAAYFCASSPGVPRETQYFGPGTRLLVL.

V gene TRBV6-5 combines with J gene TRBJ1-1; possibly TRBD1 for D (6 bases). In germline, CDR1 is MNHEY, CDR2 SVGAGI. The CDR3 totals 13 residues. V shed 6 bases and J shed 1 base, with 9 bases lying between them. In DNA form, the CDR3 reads TGTGCCAGCAGGAGGACAGCGAACACTGAAGCTTTCTTT. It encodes CASRRTANTEAFF.

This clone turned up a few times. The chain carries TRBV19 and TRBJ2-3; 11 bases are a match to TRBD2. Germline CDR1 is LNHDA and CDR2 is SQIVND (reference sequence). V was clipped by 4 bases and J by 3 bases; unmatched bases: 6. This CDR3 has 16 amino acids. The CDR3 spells CASSNSGRALTDTQYF. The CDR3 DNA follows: TGTGCCAGTAGTAATAGCGGGAGGGCCCTGACAGATACGCAGTATTTT.

This chain's CDR3 is CASSFSPRTGGTYSPLHF. DNA for the CDR3: TGTGCCAGCAGCTTTTCGCCCCGGACAGGGGGAACTTATTCACCCCTCCACTTT. V usage is TRBV7-9 and J usage is TRBJ1-6, with 10 positions matching TRBD1. V shed 3 bases, J shed 8 bases, and the junction held 13 bases outside the gene matches. The CDR3 length is 18 residues. Germline CDR1 SEHNR, CDR2 FQNEAQ (reference sequence). Drawing the rest from reference TRBV7-9 and TRBJ1-6, the complete variable domain is DTGVSQNPRHKITKRGQNVTFRCDPISEHNRLYWYRQTLGQGPEFLTYFQNEAQLEKSRLLSDRFSAERPKGSFSTLEIQRTEQGDSAMYLCASSFSPRTGGTYSPLHFGNGTRLTVT.

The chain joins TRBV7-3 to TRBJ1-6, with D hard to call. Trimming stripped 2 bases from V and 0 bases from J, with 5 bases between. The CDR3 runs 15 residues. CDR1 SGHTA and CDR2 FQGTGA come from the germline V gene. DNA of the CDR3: TGTGCCAGCAGCTTAGGGAGCTCCTATAATTCACCCCTCCACTTT. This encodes CASSLGSSYNSPLHF. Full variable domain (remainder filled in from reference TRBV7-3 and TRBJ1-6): GAGVSQTPSNKVTEKGKYVELRCDPISGHTALYWYRQSLGQGPEFLIYFQGTGAADDSGLPNDRFFAVRPEGSVSTLKIQRTERGDSAVYLCASSLGSSYNSPLHFGNGTRLTVT.

The CDR3 region is CASSLAGGLNSPLHF. Written as DNA, the CDR3 is TGTGCCAGCAGCTTGGCAGGGGGTCTAAATTCACCCCTCCACTTT. J is TRBJ1-6 and V is TRBV5-4; 7 positions agree with TRBD1. V lost 0 bases, J lost 7 bases, and 4 bases stayed unmatched. This CDR3 has 15 residues. Germline V gives CDR1 SGHNT, CDR2 YYREEE (reference sequence).

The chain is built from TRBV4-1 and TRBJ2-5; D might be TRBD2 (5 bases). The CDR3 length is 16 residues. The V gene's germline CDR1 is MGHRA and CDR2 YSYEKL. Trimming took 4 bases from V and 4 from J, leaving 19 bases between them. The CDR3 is CASSPGGMLAAETQYF. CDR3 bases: TGCGCCAGCAGCCCCGGAGGTATGTTGGCGGCAGAGACCCAGTACTTC.

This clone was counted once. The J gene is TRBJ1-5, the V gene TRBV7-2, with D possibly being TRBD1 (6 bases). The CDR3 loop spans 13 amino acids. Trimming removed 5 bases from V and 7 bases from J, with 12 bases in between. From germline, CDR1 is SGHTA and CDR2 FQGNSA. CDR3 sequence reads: CASSRTAQQPQHF. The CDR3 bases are TGTGCCAGCAGCCGGACAGCTCAGCAGCCCCAGCATTTT.

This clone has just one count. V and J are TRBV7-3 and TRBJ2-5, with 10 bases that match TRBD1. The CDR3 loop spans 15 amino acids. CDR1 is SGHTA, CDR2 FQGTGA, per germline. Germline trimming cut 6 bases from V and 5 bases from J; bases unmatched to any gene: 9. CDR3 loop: CASSLQGQGDETQYF. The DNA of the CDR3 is TGTGCCAGCAGTCTTCAAGGACAGGGGGACGAGACCCAGTACTTC.

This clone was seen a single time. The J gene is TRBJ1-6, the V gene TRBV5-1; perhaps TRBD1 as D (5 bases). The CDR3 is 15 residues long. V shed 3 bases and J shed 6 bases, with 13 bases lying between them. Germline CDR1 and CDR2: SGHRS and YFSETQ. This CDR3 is CASSSSGLGNSPLHF. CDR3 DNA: TGCGCCAGCAGCTCGTCAGGGTTGGGTAATTCACCCCTCCACTTT.

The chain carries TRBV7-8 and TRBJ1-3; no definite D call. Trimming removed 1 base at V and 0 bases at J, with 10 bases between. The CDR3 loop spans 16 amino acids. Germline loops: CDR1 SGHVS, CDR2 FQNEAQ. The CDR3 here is CASSLGEGNSGNTIYF. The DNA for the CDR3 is TGTGCCAGCAGCTTAGGGGAGGGAAACTCTGGAAACACCATATATTTT.

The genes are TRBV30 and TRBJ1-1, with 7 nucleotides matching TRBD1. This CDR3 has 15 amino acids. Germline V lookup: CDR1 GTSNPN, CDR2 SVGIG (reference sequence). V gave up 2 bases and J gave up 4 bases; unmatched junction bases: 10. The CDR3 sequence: CAWSSPTGLGTEAFF. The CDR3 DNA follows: TGTGCCTGGAGTTCCCCGACAGGGCTGGGCACTGAAGCTTTCTTT.

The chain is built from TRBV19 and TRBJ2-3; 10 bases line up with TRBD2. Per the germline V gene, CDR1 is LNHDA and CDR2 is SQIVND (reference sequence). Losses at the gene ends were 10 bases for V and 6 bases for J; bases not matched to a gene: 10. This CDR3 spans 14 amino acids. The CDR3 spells CATGSGRSGDTQYF. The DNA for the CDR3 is TGTGCCACTGGTAGCGGGAGGTCTGGGGATACGCAGTATTTT.

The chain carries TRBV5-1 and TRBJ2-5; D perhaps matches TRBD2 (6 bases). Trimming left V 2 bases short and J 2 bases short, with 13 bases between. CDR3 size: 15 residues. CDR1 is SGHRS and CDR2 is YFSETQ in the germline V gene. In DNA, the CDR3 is TGCGCCAGCAGCTTCAATGGAGGGGTTCAAGAGACCCAGTACTTC. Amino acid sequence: CASSFNGGVQETQYF.

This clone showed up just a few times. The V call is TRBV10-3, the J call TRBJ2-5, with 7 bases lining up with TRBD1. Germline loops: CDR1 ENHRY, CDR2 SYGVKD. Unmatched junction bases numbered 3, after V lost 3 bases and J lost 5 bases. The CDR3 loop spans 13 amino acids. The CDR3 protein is CAISERGPETQYF. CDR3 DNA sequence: TGTGCCATCAGTGAAAGGGGGCCGGAGACCCAGTACTTC.

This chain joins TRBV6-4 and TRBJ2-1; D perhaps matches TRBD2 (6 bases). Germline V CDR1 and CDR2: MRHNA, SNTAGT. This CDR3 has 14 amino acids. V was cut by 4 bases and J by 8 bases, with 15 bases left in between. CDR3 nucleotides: TGTGCCAGCAGTGCCTTCGGCGGGGAGGATGAGCAGTTCTTC. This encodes CASSAFGGEDEQFF.

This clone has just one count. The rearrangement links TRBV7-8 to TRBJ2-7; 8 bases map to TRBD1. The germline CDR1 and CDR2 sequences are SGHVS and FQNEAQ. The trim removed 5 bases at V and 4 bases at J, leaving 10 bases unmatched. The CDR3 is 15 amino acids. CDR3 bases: TGTGCCAGCAGCCTCCAGGGGGCCCAGCTTTACGAGCAGTACTTC. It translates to CASSLQGAQLYEQYF.

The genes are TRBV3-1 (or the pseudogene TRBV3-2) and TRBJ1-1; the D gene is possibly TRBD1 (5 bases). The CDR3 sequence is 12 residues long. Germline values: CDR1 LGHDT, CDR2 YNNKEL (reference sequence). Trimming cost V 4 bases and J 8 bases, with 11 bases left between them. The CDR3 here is CASSRRDGEAFF. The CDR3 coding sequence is TGTGCCAGCAGCCGACGGGACGGAGAAGCTTTCTTT.

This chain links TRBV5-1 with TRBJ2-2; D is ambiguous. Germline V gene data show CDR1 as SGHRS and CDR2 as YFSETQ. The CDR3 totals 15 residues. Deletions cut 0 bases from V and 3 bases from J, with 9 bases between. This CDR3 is CASSLEGRYTGELFF. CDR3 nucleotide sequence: TGCGCCAGCAGCTTGGAGGGCAGATACACCGGGGAGCTGTTTTTT.